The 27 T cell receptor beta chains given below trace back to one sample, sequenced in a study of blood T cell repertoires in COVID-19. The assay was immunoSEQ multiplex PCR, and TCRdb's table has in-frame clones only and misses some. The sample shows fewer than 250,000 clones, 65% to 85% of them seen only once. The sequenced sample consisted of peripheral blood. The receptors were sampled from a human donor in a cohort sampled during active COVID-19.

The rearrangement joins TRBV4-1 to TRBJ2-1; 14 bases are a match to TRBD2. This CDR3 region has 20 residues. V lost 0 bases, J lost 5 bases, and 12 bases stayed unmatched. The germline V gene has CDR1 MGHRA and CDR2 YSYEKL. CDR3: CASSQEGLAGVSSLNNEQFF. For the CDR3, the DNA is TGCGCCAGCAGCCAAGAGGGACTAGCGGGGGTATCCTCTTTAAACAATGAGCAGTTCTTC.

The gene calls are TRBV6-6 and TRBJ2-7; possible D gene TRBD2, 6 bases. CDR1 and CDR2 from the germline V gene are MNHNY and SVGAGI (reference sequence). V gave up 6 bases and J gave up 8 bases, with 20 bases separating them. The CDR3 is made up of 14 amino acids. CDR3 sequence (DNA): TGTGCCAGCAGAAACGGAGAGGGCGGGGAGCAGCAGTACTTC. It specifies CASRNGEGGEQQYF.

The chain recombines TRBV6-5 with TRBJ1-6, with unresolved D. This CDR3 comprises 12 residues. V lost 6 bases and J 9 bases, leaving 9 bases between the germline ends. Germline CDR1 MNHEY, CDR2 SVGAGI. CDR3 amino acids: CASRKRSSPLHF. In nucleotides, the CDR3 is TGTGCCAGCAGGAAGCGGAGTTCACCCCTCCACTTT.

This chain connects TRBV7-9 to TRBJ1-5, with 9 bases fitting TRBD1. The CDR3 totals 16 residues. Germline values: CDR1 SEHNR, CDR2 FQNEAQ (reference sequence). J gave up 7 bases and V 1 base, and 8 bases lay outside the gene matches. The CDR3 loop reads CASSLGETGGGQPQHF. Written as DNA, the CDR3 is TGTGCCAGCAGCTTAGGCGAAACAGGGGGCGGGCAGCCCCAGCATTTT.

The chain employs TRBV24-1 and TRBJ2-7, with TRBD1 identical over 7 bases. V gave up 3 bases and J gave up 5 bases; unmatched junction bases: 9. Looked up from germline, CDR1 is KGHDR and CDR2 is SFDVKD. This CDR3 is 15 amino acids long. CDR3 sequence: CATSDRRQGRDEQYF. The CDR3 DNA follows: TGTGCCACCAGTGATCGGAGACAGGGACGCGACGAGCAGTACTTC.

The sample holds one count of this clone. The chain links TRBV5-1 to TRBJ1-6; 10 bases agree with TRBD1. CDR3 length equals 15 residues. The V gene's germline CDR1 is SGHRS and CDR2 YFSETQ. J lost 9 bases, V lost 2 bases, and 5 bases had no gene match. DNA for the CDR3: TGCGCCAGCAGCTTAGAGCGGGACAGGGGTTCACCCCTCCACTTT. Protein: CASSLERDRGSPLHF.

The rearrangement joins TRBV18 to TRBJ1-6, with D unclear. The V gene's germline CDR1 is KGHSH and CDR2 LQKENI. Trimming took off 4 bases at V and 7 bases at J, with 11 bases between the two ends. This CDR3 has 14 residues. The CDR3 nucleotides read TGTGCCAGCTCACTCGAGTTCCTAAATTCACCCCTCCACTTT. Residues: CASSLEFLNSPLHF.

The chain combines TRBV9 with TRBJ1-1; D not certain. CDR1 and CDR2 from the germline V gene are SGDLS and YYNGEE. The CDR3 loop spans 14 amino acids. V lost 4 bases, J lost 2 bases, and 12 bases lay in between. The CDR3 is CASSPQTYNTEAFF. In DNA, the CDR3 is TGTGCCAGCAGCCCCCAGACTTATAACACTGAAGCTTTCTTT.

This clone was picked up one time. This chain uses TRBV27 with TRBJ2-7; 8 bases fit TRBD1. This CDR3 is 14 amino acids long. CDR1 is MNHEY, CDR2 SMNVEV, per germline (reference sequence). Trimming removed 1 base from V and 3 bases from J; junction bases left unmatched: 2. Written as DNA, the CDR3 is TGTGCCAGCAGTTTATACGACAGGGGCTACGAGCAGTACTTC. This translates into CASSLYDRGYEQYF.

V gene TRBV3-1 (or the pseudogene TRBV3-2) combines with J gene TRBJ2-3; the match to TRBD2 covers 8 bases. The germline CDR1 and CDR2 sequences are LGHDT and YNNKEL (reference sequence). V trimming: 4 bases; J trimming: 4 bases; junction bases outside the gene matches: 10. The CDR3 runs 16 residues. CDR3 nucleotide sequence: TGTGCCAGCAGCCCGGTCGGACTAGCCTTCCCAGATACGCAGTATTTT. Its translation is CASSPVGLAFPDTQYF.

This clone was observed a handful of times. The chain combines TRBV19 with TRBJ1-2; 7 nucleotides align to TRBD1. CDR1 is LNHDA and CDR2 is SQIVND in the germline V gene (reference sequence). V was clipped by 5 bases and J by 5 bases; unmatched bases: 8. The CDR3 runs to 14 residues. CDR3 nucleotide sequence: TGTGCCAGTAGTGAGTCAGGGGGAAGATATGGCTACACCTTC. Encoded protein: CASSESGGRYGYTF.

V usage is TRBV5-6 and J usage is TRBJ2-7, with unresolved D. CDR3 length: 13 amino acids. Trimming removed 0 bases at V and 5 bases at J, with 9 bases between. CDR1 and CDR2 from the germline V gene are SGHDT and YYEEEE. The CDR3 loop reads CASSLGSSDEQYF. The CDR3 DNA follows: TGTGCCAGCAGCTTGGGTTCGTCGGACGAGCAGTACTTC.

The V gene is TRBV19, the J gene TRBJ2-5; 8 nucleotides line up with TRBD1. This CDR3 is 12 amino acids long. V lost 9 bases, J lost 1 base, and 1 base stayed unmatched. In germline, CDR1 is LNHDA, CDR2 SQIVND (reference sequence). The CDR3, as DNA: TGTGCCAGCGGGACAGGCCAAGAGACCCAGTACTTC. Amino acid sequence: CASGTGQETQYF.

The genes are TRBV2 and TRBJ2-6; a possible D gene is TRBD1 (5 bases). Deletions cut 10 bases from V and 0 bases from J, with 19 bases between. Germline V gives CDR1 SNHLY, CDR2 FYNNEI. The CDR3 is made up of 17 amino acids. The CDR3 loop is CATSRDRVNSGANVLTF. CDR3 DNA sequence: TGTGCCACCAGCCGCGACAGAGTTAACTCTGGGGCCAACGTCCTGACTTTC.

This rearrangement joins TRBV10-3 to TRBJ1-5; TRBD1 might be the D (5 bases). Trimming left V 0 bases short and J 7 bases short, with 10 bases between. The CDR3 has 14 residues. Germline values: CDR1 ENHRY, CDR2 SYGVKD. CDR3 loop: CAISESSRAQPQHF. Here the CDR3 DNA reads TGTGCCATCAGTGAGTCGTCCAGGGCCCAGCCCCAGCATTTT.

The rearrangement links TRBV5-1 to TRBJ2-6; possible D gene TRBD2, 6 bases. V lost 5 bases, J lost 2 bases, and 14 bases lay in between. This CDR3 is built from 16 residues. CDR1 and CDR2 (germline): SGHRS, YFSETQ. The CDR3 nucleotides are TGCGCCAGCAGTGACGGGGGACTTGCTGGGGCCAACGTCCTGACTTTC. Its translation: CASSDGGLAGANVLTF.

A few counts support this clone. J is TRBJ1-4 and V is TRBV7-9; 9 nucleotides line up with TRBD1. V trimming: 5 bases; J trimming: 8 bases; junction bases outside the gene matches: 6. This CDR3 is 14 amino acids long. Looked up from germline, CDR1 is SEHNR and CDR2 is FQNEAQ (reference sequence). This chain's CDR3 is CASSAQGAREKLFF. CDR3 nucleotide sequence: TGTGCCAGCAGCGCACAGGGGGCGCGGGAAAAACTGTTTTTT.

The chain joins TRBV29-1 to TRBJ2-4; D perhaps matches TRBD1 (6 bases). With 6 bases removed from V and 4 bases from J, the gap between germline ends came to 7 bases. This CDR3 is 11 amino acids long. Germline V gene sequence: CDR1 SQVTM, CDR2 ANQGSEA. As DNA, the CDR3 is TGCAGCGTCGACAGGAAAAACATTCAGTACTTC. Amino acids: CSVDRKNIQYF.

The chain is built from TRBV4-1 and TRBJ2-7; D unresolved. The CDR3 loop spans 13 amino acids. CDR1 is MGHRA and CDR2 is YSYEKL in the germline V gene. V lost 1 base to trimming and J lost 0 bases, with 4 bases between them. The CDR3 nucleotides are TGCGCCAGCAGCCAAGCTCCCTCCTACGAGCAGTACTTC. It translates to CASSQAPSYEQYF.

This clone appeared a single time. The DNA for the CDR3 is TGTGCCACCAGTGATTCTATTTTTTATAGCAATCAGCCCCAGCATTTT. It translates to CATSDSIFYSNQPQHF. The chain couples TRBV24-1 to TRBJ1-5; no firm D call. The CDR3 spans 16 residues. Per the germline V gene, CDR1 is KGHDR and CDR2 is SFDVKD. Trimming left V 2 bases short and J 0 bases short, with 10 bases between.

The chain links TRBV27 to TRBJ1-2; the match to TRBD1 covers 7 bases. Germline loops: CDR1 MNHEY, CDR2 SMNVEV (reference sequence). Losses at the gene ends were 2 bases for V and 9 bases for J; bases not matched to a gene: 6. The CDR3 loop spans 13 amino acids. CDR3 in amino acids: CASSLEGAGRYTF. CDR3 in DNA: TGTGCCAGCAGTTTAGAGGGGGCAGGGCGCTACACCTTC.

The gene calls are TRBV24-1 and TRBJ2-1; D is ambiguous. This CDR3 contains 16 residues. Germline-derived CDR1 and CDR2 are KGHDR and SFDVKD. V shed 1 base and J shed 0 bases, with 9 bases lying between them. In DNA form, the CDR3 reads TGTGCCACCAGTGATTTCGGAGTAAGCTCCTACAATGAGCAGTTCTTC. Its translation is CATSDFGVSSYNEQFF.

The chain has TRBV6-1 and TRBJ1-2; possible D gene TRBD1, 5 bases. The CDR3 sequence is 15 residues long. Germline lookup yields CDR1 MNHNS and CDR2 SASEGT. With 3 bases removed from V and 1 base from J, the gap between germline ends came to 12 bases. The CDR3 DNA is TGTGCCAGCAGTGACCCTATCCAGGGTAACTATGGCTACACCTTC. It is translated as CASSDPIQGNYGYTF.

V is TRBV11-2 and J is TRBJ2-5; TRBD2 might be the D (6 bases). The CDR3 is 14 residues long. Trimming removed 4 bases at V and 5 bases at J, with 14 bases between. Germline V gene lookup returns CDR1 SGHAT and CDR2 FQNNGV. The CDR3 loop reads CASSSGLRSETQYF. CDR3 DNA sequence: TGTGCCAGCAGCTCGGGACTCCGTTCGGAGACCCAGTACTTC.

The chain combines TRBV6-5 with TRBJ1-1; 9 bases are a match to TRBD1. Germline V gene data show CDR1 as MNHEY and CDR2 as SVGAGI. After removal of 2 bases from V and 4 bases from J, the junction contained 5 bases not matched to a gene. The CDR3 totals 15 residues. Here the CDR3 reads CASSYGTGMGTEAFF. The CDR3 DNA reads TGTGCCAGCAGTTACGGGACAGGGATGGGCACTGAAGCTTTCTTT.

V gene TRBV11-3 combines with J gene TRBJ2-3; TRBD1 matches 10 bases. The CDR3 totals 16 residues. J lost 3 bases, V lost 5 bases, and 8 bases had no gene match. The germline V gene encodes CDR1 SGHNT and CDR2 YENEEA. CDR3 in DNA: TGTGCCAGCAGCCCAGGGGACAGGGGAAGAACAGATACGCAGTATTTT. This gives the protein CASSPGDRGRTDTQYF.

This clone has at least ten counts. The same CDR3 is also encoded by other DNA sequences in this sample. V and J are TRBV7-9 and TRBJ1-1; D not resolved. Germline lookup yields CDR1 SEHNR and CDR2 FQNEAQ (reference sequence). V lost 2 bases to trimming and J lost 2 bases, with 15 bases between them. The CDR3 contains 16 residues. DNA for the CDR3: TGTGCCAGCAGCTTACCGGAGGGCCGTGAAAACACTGAAGCTTTCTTT. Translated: CASSLPEGRENTEAFF.